This passage covers 28 T cell receptor beta chains from one sample sequenced in a study of shared clonotypes between healthy human individuals. TCRdb's copy holds only in-frame clones and misses some; the assay was immunoSEQ multiplex PCR. The data hold 1,100,000 or so clones, with 75% to 85% observed a single time. Sequencing was carried out using memory CD4+ T cells from PBMCs. Indicated subset: CD45RA-negative fraction. These receptors were collected from a man younger than 35 in good health. Some clones in this sample may be carry-over from other donors' samples.

This rearrangement joins TRBV7-3 to TRBJ2-1, with D possibly TRBD2 on 6 matching bases. The CDR3 consists of 13 residues. The germline gives CDR1 SGHTA, CDR2 FQGTGA. Between the trimmed V and J ends, which lost 6 bases and 4 bases, there was a span of 10 bases. The CDR3 nucleotides are TGTGCCAGCAGGCGGGGAGAATACAATGAGCAGTTCTTC. It specifies CASRRGEYNEQFF.

The rearrangement joins TRBV6-1 to TRBJ2-2; D unclear. Trimming cost V 3 bases and J 7 bases, with 6 bases left between them. The V gene's germline CDR1 is MNHNS and CDR2 SASEGT. The CDR3 has 12 amino acids. The CDR3 region has the DNA TGTGCCAGCAGTGAGTTATTCGGGGAGCTGTTTTTT. This encodes CASSELFGELFF.

V usage is TRBV5-1 and J usage is TRBJ2-5; 10 bases align to TRBD2. CDR3 length equals 16 residues. Germline CDR1 and CDR2: SGHRS and YFSETQ. V lost 0 bases to trimming and J lost 5 bases; unmatched junction nucleotides: 7. Here the CDR3 reads CASSLGASGSIETQYF. CDR3 in DNA: TGCGCCAGCAGCTTGGGGGCTAGCGGGAGTATCGAGACCCAGTACTTC.

J is TRBJ2-1 and V is TRBV2; D is perhaps TRBD1 or TRBD2 (5 bases each). This CDR3 is built from 14 residues. Germline V lookup: CDR1 SNHLY, CDR2 FYNNEI. V dropped 6 bases and J dropped 7 bases, with 16 bases sitting between them. This CDR3 is CASRVVRAGNEQFF. In DNA, the CDR3 is TGTGCCAGCAGGGTTGTGAGGGCAGGGAATGAGCAGTTCTTC.

The rearrangement uses TRBV28 and TRBJ2-1; D unresolved. The germline V and J ends were trimmed by 7 bases and 5 bases, with 12 bases remaining between them. The CDR3 loop spans 13 amino acids. Germline values: CDR1 MDHEN, CDR2 SYDVKM. In DNA, the CDR3 is TGTGCCAGCACATCGTGGAGAGACAATGAGCAGTTCTTC. Translation gives CASTSWRDNEQFF.

The count of this clone is one. The J gene is TRBJ1-2, the V gene TRBV6-5, with a weak D call TRBD1 (6 bases). From germline, CDR1 is MNHEY and CDR2 SVGAGI. V lost 2 bases to trimming and J lost 7 bases, with 11 bases between them. The CDR3 contains 13 residues. The CDR3 nucleotides read TGTGCCAGCAGTTACGGGGGGGCTGGTGGCTACACCTTC. The encoded protein is CASSYGGAGGYTF.

The genes are TRBV2 and TRBJ2-5, with 8 bases aligning to TRBD2. J lost 6 bases, V lost 4 bases, and 13 bases had no gene match. This CDR3 spans 16 amino acids. The germline CDR1 and CDR2 sequences are SNHLY and FYNNEI. CDR3 nucleotides: TGTGCCAGCAGTGCGGCTAGCGGGTTGGACTTTCAGACCCAGTACTTC. Translating it yields CASSAASGLDFQTQYF. Drawing the rest from reference TRBV2 and TRBJ2-5, the complete variable domain is EPEVTQTPSHQVTQMGQEVILRCVPISNHLYFYWYRQILGQKVEFLVSFYNNEISEKSEIFDDQFSVERPDGSNFTLKIRSTKLEDSAMYFCASSAASGLDFQTQYFGPGTRLLVL.

The DNA of the CDR3 is TGTGCCAGCAGCTTAACGTCTGGGGGTTACGCCGGGGAGCTGTTTTTT. The encoded protein is CASSLTSGGYAGELFF. The rearrangement uses TRBV7-3 and TRBJ2-2; D assignment may be TRBD1 or TRBD2 (5 bases each). The CDR3 runs to 16 residues. V lost 0 bases to trimming and J lost 6 bases, with 14 bases between them. Germline V gene sequence: CDR1 SGHTA, CDR2 FQGTGA.

In this sample, this clone turned up once. The genes are TRBV5-1 and TRBJ2-5; 14 nucleotides agree with TRBD2. Germline V lookup: CDR1 SGHRS, CDR2 YFSETQ. With V trimmed by 6 bases and J by 2 bases, 6 bases remained unmatched. The length of the CDR3 is 16 residues. The CDR3 DNA follows: TGCGCCAGCACCACAAGACTAGCGGGAGGGCAAGAGACCCAGTACTTC. It translates to CASTTRLAGGQETQYF.

This clone was recorded once. This may stem from a read error, because a much larger clone lies one nucleotide away. The same CDR3 also results from other DNA sequences found in this sample. This chain joins TRBV7-2 and TRBJ2-5; D not certain. CDR1 and CDR2 (germline): SGHTA, FQGNSA. This CDR3 is 12 amino acids long. V shed 1 base and J shed 5 bases, with 5 bases lying between them. The CDR3 DNA reads TGTGCCAGCAGCTTAGGTCGGGAGACCCAGTACTTC. This encodes CASSLGRETQYF.

The chain recombines TRBV7-2 with TRBJ2-7; the D gene is possibly TRBD1 (5 bases). V was clipped by 7 bases and J by 2 bases, with 12 bases between them. Germline-derived CDR1 and CDR2 are SGHTA and FQGNSA. This CDR3 region has 13 residues. Written as DNA, the CDR3 is TGTGCCAGCAACAATGACAGAACCTACGAGCAGTACTTC. Protein product: CASNNDRTYEQYF.

The chain carries TRBV10-3 and TRBJ2-2; TRBD2 matches at 9 bases. The V and J ends lost 7 bases and 2 bases, in that order; junction bases with no gene match: 11. The CDR3 totals 17 residues. In germline, CDR1 is ENHRY, CDR2 SYGVKD. The CDR3 protein is CAITPVQREENTGELFF. CDR3 nucleotides: TGTGCCATCACCCCCGTCCAGCGGGAGGAAAACACCGGGGAGCTGTTTTTT.

The V call is TRBV7-9, the J call TRBJ1-1, with 7 bases aligning to TRBD1. The CDR3 runs to 13 residues. V shed 4 bases, J shed 4 bases, and the junction held 3 bases outside the gene matches. Germline CDR1 SEHNR, CDR2 FQNEAQ (reference sequence). Here the CDR3 reads CASSSQGTTEAFF. The CDR3 bases are TGTGCCAGCAGCTCACAGGGGACCACTGAAGCTTTCTTT.

This sequence joins TRBV4-2 and TRBJ2-1; possible D gene TRBD2, 7 bases. Per germline, CDR1 LGHNA and CDR2 YNFKEQ. This CDR3 contains 13 residues. V shed 1 base and J shed 9 bases, with 10 bases lying between them. For the CDR3, the DNA is TGTGCCAGCAGCCAAGCAGGGGAGGGTGAGCAGTTCTTC. Translated: CASSQAGEGEQFF.

Only a few counts were recorded for this clone. The V and J genes are TRBV28 and TRBJ1-2; no clear D gene. The CDR3 consists of 13 residues. Trimming cost V 2 bases and J 7 bases, with 11 bases left between them. The V gene's germline CDR1 is MDHEN and CDR2 SYDVKM. Here the CDR3 reads CASSLVRTLGYTF. In nucleotides, the CDR3 is TGTGCCAGCAGTTTAGTCAGGACCCTTGGCTACACCTTC.

As regards this clone: An end of the junction differs from the germline gene, which may be a read error. For the CDR3, the DNA is TGTGCCAGCAGTACCGGGACATGGGGGTCCTCCGAGCAGTACTTC. Translation: CASSTGTWGSSEQYF. J is TRBJ2-7 and V is TRBV5-4, with D perhaps TRBD1 (6 bases). Germline lookup yields CDR1 SGHNT and CDR2 YYREEE (reference sequence). The CDR3 has 15 residues.

The chain combines TRBV11-3 with TRBJ2-1, with TRBD1 matching 7 bases. Unmatched junction bases numbered 0, after V lost 0 bases and J lost 1 base. The CDR3 runs to 15 residues. Per germline, CDR1 SGHNT and CDR2 YENEEA. The CDR3 region is CASSLETGSYNEQFF. As DNA, the CDR3 is TGTGCCAGCAGCTTAGAGACAGGGTCCTACAATGAGCAGTTCTTC.

This clone appeared a few times. The chain joins TRBV4-1 to TRBJ1-1; weak D call: TRBD1 (5 bases). This CDR3 has 16 residues. The germline gives CDR1 MGHRA, CDR2 YSYEKL. V was clipped by 1 base and J by 0 bases, with 12 bases between them. The CDR3 protein is CASSQGRPGLNTEAFF. DNA of the CDR3: TGCGCCAGCAGCCAAGGGAGACCGGGACTGAACACTGAAGCTTTCTTT.

This clone was seen a handful of times. J is TRBJ2-5 and V is TRBV2; D unclear. Germline assignment: CDR1 SNHLY and CDR2 FYNNEI. This CDR3 is built from 14 residues. Trimming took 7 bases from V and 2 from J, leaving 14 bases between them. The CDR3 region is CASIWSQIQETQYF. As DNA, the CDR3 is TGTGCCAGCATTTGGTCGCAGATTCAAGAGACCCAGTACTTC.

V and J are TRBV7-3 and TRBJ2-1, with D uncertain. This CDR3 is built from 13 residues. Per germline, CDR1 SGHTA and CDR2 FQGTGA. V lost 8 bases to trimming and J lost 2 bases, with 10 bases between them. The CDR3: CASASVAYNEQFF. The DNA for the CDR3 is TGTGCCAGCGCGTCTGTAGCCTACAATGAGCAGTTCTTC.

The chain uses TRBV27 and TRBJ1-2; 8 bases are shared with TRBD1. Germline V gene sequence: CDR1 MNHEY, CDR2 SMNVEV (reference sequence). The CDR3 loop spans 15 amino acids. Trimming removed 5 bases from V and 4 bases from J; junction bases left unmatched: 9. This chain's CDR3 is CASSTNPQGVYGYTF. The CDR3 nucleotides read TGTGCCAGCAGTACTAACCCACAGGGGGTCTATGGCTACACCTTC.

Comment on this clone: It may be a read error: a sequence one base away is much more abundant. In the same sample, other DNA sequences code for this CDR3. The chain couples TRBV6-4 to TRBJ2-2; 7 positions agree with TRBD1. The germline CDR1 and CDR2 sequences are MRHNA and SNTAGT. Trimming cost V 6 bases and J 5 bases; bases outside gene matches: 3. The CDR3 is 13 amino acids. CDR3 sequence (DNA): TGTGCCAGCAGCCCACAGGGGACCGGGGAGCTGTTTTTT. This translates into CASSPQGTGELFF.

This chain links TRBV7-9 with TRBJ2-5, with D possibly matching TRBD2 (6 bases). V was cut by 8 bases and J by 1 base, with 11 bases left in between. Germline V gives CDR1 SEHNR, CDR2 FQNEAQ (reference sequence). The CDR3 has 13 residues. Here the CDR3 reads CASGPGLQETQYF. The CDR3 DNA is TGTGCCAGCGGTCCGGGACTCCAAGAGACCCAGTACTTC.

CDR3 residues: CASSLGAGAGEQFF. CDR3 DNA: TGTGCCAGCAGCTTAGGAGCGGGAGCTGGAGAGCAGTTCTTC. The gene calls are TRBV5-6 and TRBJ2-1; 8 bases are a match to TRBD2. The CDR3 covers 14 residues. Germline V gene data show CDR1 as SGHDT and CDR2 as YYEEEE. Trimming at V came to 2 bases and at J to 10 bases, leaving 8 bases not matched to a gene.

J is TRBJ2-5 and V is TRBV6-6; 7 bases line up with TRBD1. The CDR3 contains 14 residues. Trimming removed 6 bases from V and 3 bases from J; junction bases left unmatched: 7. Per the germline V gene, CDR1 is MNHNY and CDR2 is SVGAGI (reference sequence). The CDR3 nucleotides read TGTGCCAGCAGCCTACCGGGACAGAAAGAGACCCAGTACTTC. This codes for CASSLPGQKETQYF.

J is TRBJ2-2 and V is TRBV9; D may correspond to TRBD1 or TRBD2 (5 bases each). CDR1 SGDLS and CDR2 YYNGEE come from the germline V gene. CDR3 size: 17 residues. Trimming cost V 4 bases and J 0 bases, with 16 bases left between them. The CDR3 region has the DNA TGTGCCAGCAGCCCCTCCCCGGGACGGCCGAACACCGGGGAGCTGTTTTTT. The encoded protein is CASSPSPGRPNTGELFF. Filled out from reference TRBV9 and TRBJ2-2, the complete variable domain reads DSGVTQTPKHLITATGQRVTLRCSPRSGDLSVYWYQQSLDQGLQFLIQYYNGEERAKGNILERFSAQQFPDLHSELNLSSLELGDSALYFCASSPSPGRPNTGELFFGEGSRLTVL.

The CDR3 coding sequence is TGTGCCAGCAGGGCGGAGACCCAGTACTTC. Protein sequence: CASRAETQYF. The chain carries TRBV2 and TRBJ2-5, with D uncertain. The CDR3 spans 10 residues. Germline-derived CDR1 and CDR2 are SNHLY and FYNNEI. V lost 6 bases and J lost 5, with 4 bases in between.

V usage is TRBV10-3 and J usage is TRBJ1-1; weak D call: TRBD1 (6 bases). Germline loops: CDR1 ENHRY, CDR2 SYGVKD. The CDR3 has 13 amino acids. With 6 bases removed from V and 1 base from J, the gap between germline ends came to 9 bases. Written as DNA, the CDR3 is TGTGCCATCAGAGGGGGTTCGAACACTGAAGCTTTCTTT. It codes for CAIRGGSNTEAFF.